One sample yielded the 10 T cell receptor beta chains listed below, sequenced in a study of T cell responses to AZD1222 COVID-19 vaccine. Some clones are missing from TCRdb's copy, which holds only in-frame ones; the method was immunoSEQ multiplex PCR. The table records about 130,000 clones, about 89% of them present only once. The input for sequencing was peripheral blood, taken on day 0 of AZD1222 vaccination. These receptors were collected from an adult in good health.

The V gene is TRBV15, the J gene TRBJ2-7; 11 positions agree with TRBD2. CDR3 length: 14 residues. CDR1 is LNHNV and CDR2 is YYDKDF in the germline V gene (reference sequence). After removal of 5 bases from V and 3 bases from J, the junction contained 3 bases not matched to a gene. CDR3 nucleotides: TGTGCCACCAGCCCGACTAGCGGGATCTACGAGCAGTACTTC. Its translation: CATSPTSGIYEQYF.

The rearrangement links TRBV15 to TRBJ2-7; 10 nucleotides align to TRBD1. The germline V gene encodes CDR1 LNHNV and CDR2 YYDKDF (reference sequence). The CDR3 runs 16 residues. After removal of 4 bases from V and 8 bases from J, the junction contained 14 bases not matched to a gene. This chain's CDR3 is CATSKPGTGEGLKQYF. The DNA for the CDR3 is TGTGCCACCAGCAAACCCGGGACAGGGGAGGGTTTGAAGCAGTACTTC. Filled out from reference TRBV15 and TRBJ2-7, the complete variable domain reads DAMVIQNPRYQVTQFGKPVTLSCSQTLNHNVMYWYQQKSSQAPKLLFHYYDKDFNNEADTPDNFQSRRPNTSFCFLDIRSPGLGDTAMYLCATSKPGTGEGLKQYFGPGTRLTVT.

The chain combines TRBV18 with TRBJ1-2; D is possibly TRBD1 (5 bases). The ends were cut back, 2 bases at V and 4 bases at J, with 8 bases in the middle. CDR1 and CDR2 from the germline V gene are KGHSH and LQKENI. CDR3 length equals 13 residues. The CDR3 loop is CASSPDRRYGYTF. The CDR3 nucleotides read TGTGCCAGCTCACCAGACAGACGCTATGGCTACACCTTC.

The rearrangement joins TRBV24-1 to TRBJ2-1; 8 nucleotides line up with TRBD2. The germline CDR1 and CDR2 sequences are KGHDR and SFDVKD. V shed 5 bases and J 2 bases; nucleotides not matched to a gene: 7. The CDR3 contains 16 residues. Written as DNA, the CDR3 is TGTGCCACCAGTGTCCCCACGGGAGGGCCCTACAATGAGCAGTTCTTC. This gives the protein CATSVPTGGPYNEQFF.

The CDR3, as DNA: TGTGCCAGCAGCTTGGCTCGGCAGGGTGGTGGGGAGACCCAGTACTTC. This codes for CASSLARQGGGETQYF. J is TRBJ2-5 and V is TRBV5-4; D may be TRBD1 (5 bases). The CDR3 covers 16 residues. V shed 0 bases and J shed 5 bases, with 17 bases lying between them. CDR1 and CDR2 (germline): SGHNT, YYREEE (reference sequence).

The chain is built from TRBV9 and TRBJ2-3, with TRBD1 as a possible D gene (6 bases). Germline V gene sequence: CDR1 SGDLS, CDR2 YYNGEE. The length of the CDR3 is 13 residues. With 5 bases removed from V and 3 bases from J, the gap between germline ends came to 10 bases. CDR3 nucleotides: TGTGCCAGCAGGAGGCAGGGGACAGATACGCAGTATTTT. The encoded protein is CASRRQGTDTQYF.

The chain has TRBV7-2 and TRBJ2-7; 9 nucleotides line up with TRBD1. The V gene end was trimmed by 5 bases and the J gene end by 2 bases; junction bases not matched to a gene: 4. Germline V gene sequence: CDR1 SGHTA, CDR2 FQGNSA. This CDR3 is 14 amino acids long. The CDR3 nucleotides read TGTGCCAGCAGCCTGGGGACAGGGACCTACGAGCAGTACTTC. It encodes CASSLGTGTYEQYF.

The rearrangement joins TRBV6-2 or TRBV6-3 to TRBJ1-5; the D gene is possibly TRBD1 (6 bases). Germline V gene sequence: CDR1 MNHEY, CDR2 SVGEGT. Trimming shortened V by 4 bases and J by 1 base, and 11 bases separated the two germline ends. The CDR3 has 15 residues. CDR3 in amino acids: CASSFHQGSNQPQHF. The DNA for the CDR3 is TGTGCCAGCAGTTTCCATCAGGGGAGCAATCAGCCCCAGCATTTT.

The genes are TRBV28 and TRBJ1-5; the D is unclear. V lost 2 bases to trimming and J lost 11 bases, with 19 bases between them. The CDR3 length is 15 residues. CDR1 and CDR2 (germline): MDHEN, SYDVKM. The CDR3 reads CASSLEAGPRSTQHF. The DNA for the CDR3 is TGTGCCAGCAGTTTAGAAGCAGGCCCAAGGTCGACCCAGCATTTT.

This chain connects TRBV12-3 or TRBV12-4 to TRBJ2-7, with D unresolved. CDR3 length: 12 amino acids. V was clipped by 1 base and J by 9 bases, with 10 bases between them. The DNA of the CDR3 is TGTGCCAGCAGTTTAGAGAGCCGGTGGCAGTACTTC. This gives the protein CASSLESRWQYF.